This T cell receptor beta chain stems from a study of T cells in Graves' hyperthyroidism and ophthalmopathy. CDR1 is MNHEY and CDR2 is SVGAGI in the germline V gene. The V and J ends lost 5 bases and 9 bases respectively, with 23 bases between them. The CDR3 spans 17 residues. Patients with uncontrolled infections, other autoimmune diseases, pregnancy or lactation were excluded. Using RNA transcripts as the source, TCR beta CDR3 regions were amplified. With the HTBI primer set, the TCR CDR3 went through a first round of RT-PCR. TCRdb called the multiplex PCR reads again in MiXCR, with one record for every CDR3 protein. The table lists around 400,000 distinct CDR3 sequences, roughly 25% of them singletons.

The sequence derives from a man between 45 and 60 years old with Graves' hyperthyroidism. V usage is TRBV6-5 and J usage is TRBJ1-6; weak D call: TRBD1 (6 bases). Sequencing was performed on blood. The CDR3 DNA reads TGTGCCAGCAGTCGCAAGCCCGTTGCAGGGGCTAGTTCACCCCTCCACTTT. Protein sequence: CASSRKPVAGASSPLHF.